The 32 T cell receptor beta chains given below trace back to one sample, sequenced in a study of CD8 T cells in ankylosing spondylitis (dated by TCRdb to the late 2010s). Overall results and qualifications from the work: A TCR beta motif made up of about eight highly homologous amino acid variants appeared to be characteristic of blood from ankylosing spondylitis patients.

The antigens of these receptors remain unknown. Library preparation used 5' RACE. The sequencer was an Illumina HiSeq 2500. The public reads were run again by TCRdb, first through fastp at Q25 and then through MiXCR, and only productive beta chains were kept. Rows are combined by CDR3 protein, so each entry shows the most common genes and DNA. The sample has 800,000 to 900,000 distinct CDR3 sequences on record, 10% to 15% of them singletons. The top ten hold 0.45% to 0.6% of the sample. Specimen: blood, either unsorted or a sorted T cell fraction (not recorded which). The receptors here all came from a male donor with ankylosing spondylitis.

About this clonotype itself: This may be a read error, as it is one base from a much larger clone. This rearrangement joins TRBV5-5 to TRBJ2-1; 8 positions match TRBD1. V was clipped by 5 bases and J by 9 bases; unmatched bases: 7. The CDR3 is 13 residues long. Germline V gene lookup returns CDR1 SGHKS and CDR2 YYEKEE (reference sequence). The DNA for the CDR3 is TGTGCCAGCAGGTCTCAGGGGGCCAGTGAGCAGTTCTTC. Amino acid sequence: CASRSQGASEQFF.

This chain joins TRBV4-3 and TRBJ2-7; 12 bases match TRBD2. J was trimmed by 3 bases and V by 0 bases; bases with no gene match: 9. CDR1 is LGHNA and CDR2 is YSLEER in the germline V gene. The CDR3 is made up of 18 amino acids. This CDR3 reads CASSQDPPLAGGIYEQYF. The CDR3 DNA follows: TGCGCCAGCAGCCAAGATCCTCCCCTAGCGGGAGGGATCTACGAGCAGTACTTC.

This clonotype was found many times. The V and J genes are TRBV7-2 and TRBJ2-5; 7 positions match TRBD1. V shed 6 bases and J 5 bases; nucleotides not matched to a gene: 6. CDR1 SGHTA and CDR2 FQGNSA come from the germline V gene. This CDR3 is built from 13 residues. This CDR3 is CASSFYRGETQYF. Written as DNA, the CDR3 is TGTGCCAGCAGTTTTTACAGGGGTGAGACCCAGTACTTC. Full variable domain (remainder filled in from reference TRBV7-2 and TRBJ2-5): GAGVSQSPSNKVTEKGKDVELRCDPISGHTALYWYRQSLGQGLEFLIYFQGNSAPDKSGLPSDRFSAERTGGSVSTLTIQRTQQEDSAVYLCASSFYRGETQYFGPGTRLLVL.

This clonotype was observed many times. The chain has TRBV29-1 and TRBJ2-7, with 9 bases that match TRBD2. Germline V gene sequence: CDR1 SQVTM, CDR2 ANQGSEA. This CDR3 region has 13 residues. V was pared by 8 bases and J by 0 bases, with 5 bases of the junction left unmatched. CDR3 protein: CSFTSGFSYEQYF. The CDR3 DNA reads TGCAGCTTTACTAGCGGGTTCTCCTACGAGCAGTACTTC.

Here the CDR3 reads CASSATSGTDTQYF. As DNA, the CDR3 is TGCGCCAGCAGCGCGACTAGCGGGACAGATACGCAGTATTTT. The chain couples TRBV5-1 to TRBJ2-3; 10 nucleotides match TRBD2. Trimming removed 4 bases from V and 3 bases from J; junction bases left unmatched: 2. The V gene's germline CDR1 is SGHRS and CDR2 YFSETQ. This CDR3 has 14 amino acids. The whole variable domain, remainder taken from reference TRBV5-1 and TRBJ2-3, is KAGVTQTPRYLIKTRGQQVTLSCSPISGHRSVSWYQQTPGQGLQFLFEYFSETQRNKGNFPGRFSGRQFSNSRSEMNVSTLELGDSALYLCASSATSGTDTQYFGPGTRLTVL.

The table lists this clonotype with a few counts. CDR3 DNA sequence: TGCAGCGTTGAAGATCGAAAACAAAGGGGTTTCTACGAGCGCATTCAGTACTTC. Its translation: CSVEDRKQRGFYERIQYF. The genes are TRBV29-1 and TRBJ2-4; D is perhaps TRBD1 (5 bases). Per germline, CDR1 SQVTM and CDR2 ANQGSEA. The CDR3 length is 18 residues. V was shortened by 0 bases and J by 9 bases, with 27 bases between the two germline ends.

The CDR3 nucleotides read TGTGCCTGGAGTCAACCCGGTAAACTGTTTTTT. It yields the protein CAWSQPGKLFF. V is TRBV30 and J is TRBJ1-4; D remains unclear. The CDR3 length is 11 residues. The germline V and J ends were trimmed by 2 bases and 11 bases, with 9 bases remaining between them. Per the germline V gene, CDR1 is GTSNPN and CDR2 is SVGIG (reference sequence).

In this sample, this clonotype turned up many times. V and J are TRBV4-3 and TRBJ1-6; D may be TRBD1 (5 bases). The CDR3 is 16 residues long. CDR1 is LGHNA, CDR2 YSLEER, per germline. Trimming took off 1 base at V and 4 bases at J, with 11 bases between the two ends. The CDR3 bases are TGCGCCAGCAGCCAAGGTGGCAGGGAATATAATTCACCCCTCCACTTT. As protein: CASSQGGREYNSPLHF.

The V gene is TRBV4-3, the J gene TRBJ2-3; a weak D match, TRBD2 (6 bases). The CDR3 length is 14 residues. Germline V lookup: CDR1 LGHNA, CDR2 YSLEER. Deletions cut 4 bases from V and 6 bases from J, with 14 bases between. Here the CDR3 reads CASSPRGRSDTQYF. CDR3 coding DNA: TGCGCCAGCAGCCCACGGGGGAGGTCTGATACGCAGTATTTT.

Many counts were recorded for this clonotype. V usage is TRBV20-1 and J usage is TRBJ2-5, with no clear D. The CDR3 is made up of 13 amino acids. Trimming removed 4 bases from V and 5 bases from J, with 14 bases in between. The germline CDR1 and CDR2 sequences are DFQATT and SNEGSKA (reference sequence). The chain's CDR3 is CSATIVVGETQYF. The CDR3, as DNA: TGCAGTGCTACCATTGTGGTGGGGGAGACCCAGTACTTC.

The genes are TRBV24-1 and TRBJ2-2; D unresolved. CDR1 KGHDR and CDR2 SFDVKD come from the germline V gene. This CDR3 has 13 amino acids. The V and J ends lost 5 bases and 6 bases respectively, with 9 bases between them. CDR3 amino acids: CATSAPVAGELFF. The DNA for the CDR3 is TGTGCCACCAGTGCACCGGTCGCCGGGGAGCTGTTTTTT.

The chain uses TRBV6-4 and TRBJ2-7, with TRBD1 as a possible D gene (5 bases). This CDR3 spans 13 amino acids. V gave up 2 bases and J gave up 5 bases, with 10 bases separating them. Germline CDR1 reads MRHNA; CDR2 reads SNTAGT. The DNA for the CDR3 is TGTGCCAGCAGTGACGGTTGGGGCAACGAGCAGTACTTC. Its translation is CASSDGWGNEQYF.

The rearrangement uses TRBV5-1 and TRBJ2-1, with D uncertain. CDR3 length equals 13 residues. Trimming shortened V by 8 bases and J by 3 bases, and 12 bases separated the two germline ends. Germline values: CDR1 SGHRS, CDR2 YFSETQ. CDR3 amino acids: CASSQADYNEQFF. CDR3 in DNA: TGCGCCAGTTCCCAGGCCGACTACAATGAGCAGTTCTTC.

This clonotype has ten or more counts. The V call is TRBV28, the J call TRBJ2-7; 10 bases are shared with TRBD1. The CDR3 has 14 amino acids. V was pared by 5 bases and J by 5 bases, with 6 bases of the junction left unmatched. The germline gives CDR1 MDHEN, CDR2 SYDVKM. CDR3 protein: CASSGTGDRDEQYF. CDR3 nucleotide sequence: TGTGCCAGCAGTGGGACAGGGGATCGCGACGAGCAGTACTTC.

This clonotype was seen repeatedly, ten times or more. The chain employs TRBV20-1 and TRBJ2-7, with 8 nucleotides matching TRBD1. Germline V lookup: CDR1 DFQATT, CDR2 SNEGSKA (reference sequence). The CDR3 length is 13 residues. V gave up 4 bases and J gave up 2 bases; unmatched junction bases: 4. Here the CDR3 DNA reads TGCAGTGCTAAGAAACAGGGGGCCTACGAGCAGTACTTC. Encoded protein: CSAKKQGAYEQYF.

This sequence joins TRBV7-2 and TRBJ2-1; maybe TRBD2 (6 bases). The CDR3 totals 15 residues. Germline V lookup: CDR1 SGHTA, CDR2 FQGNSA. V was pared by 0 bases and J by 11 bases, with 17 bases between. DNA of the CDR3: TGTGCCAGCAGCTTAGCGCGGGAACTGGCACCCCAGCAGTTCTTC. This gives the protein CASSLARELAPQQFF.

This clonotype was counted only a few times. As DNA, the CDR3 is TGTGCCTCTTCAAGGAGCGGGCATAGCACAGATACGCAGTATTTT. As protein: CASSRSGHSTDTQYF. The rearrangement links TRBV15 to TRBJ2-3; tentative D call: TRBD2 (6 bases). The germline V gene has CDR1 LNHNV and CDR2 YYDKDF (reference sequence). This CDR3 is 15 amino acids long. V was clipped by 11 bases and J by 0 bases, with 18 bases between them.

In this sample, this clonotype turned up a few times. V is TRBV12-3 or TRBV12-4 and J is TRBJ2-3, with TRBD2 matching 13 bases. V was pared by 6 bases and J by 3 bases, with 18 bases of the junction left unmatched. The CDR3 loop spans 20 amino acids. Written as DNA, the CDR3 is TGTGCCAGCAGGGACAGGGGTACCGGGACTAGCGGGGCAGGTACAGATACGCAGTATTTT. This encodes CASRDRGTGTSGAGTDTQYF.

This chain connects TRBV29-1 to TRBJ2-7, with 9 bases lining up with TRBD1. The germline V gene has CDR1 SQVTM and CDR2 ANQGSEA. This CDR3 contains 13 residues. V shed 4 bases and J 1 base; nucleotides not matched to a gene: 2. In DNA form, the CDR3 reads TGCAGCGTTGCCGGGACAGGGTCCTACGAGCAGTACTTC. It is translated as CSVAGTGSYEQYF.

This clonotype was seen more than once but under ten times. The gene calls are TRBV7-2 and TRBJ2-3; D is unresolved. Germline V lookup: CDR1 SGHTA, CDR2 FQGNSA. V lost 1 base and J lost 0, with 11 bases in between. The CDR3 runs to 16 residues. The CDR3 spells CASSLESRTSTDTQYF. In DNA, the CDR3 is TGTGCCAGCAGCTTAGAATCCAGAACTAGCACAGATACGCAGTATTTT.

The chain has TRBV20-1 and TRBJ1-1; TRBD1 might be the D (5 bases). The CDR3 has 12 amino acids. Trimming pared 4 bases from V and 10 bases from J, leaving 16 bases between. Germline V gene sequence: CDR1 DFQATT, CDR2 SNEGSKA (reference sequence). CDR3 region: CSATGRGLGAFF. CDR3 sequence (DNA): TGCAGTGCTACAGGGAGGGGCTTGGGAGCTTTCTTT.

This clonotype was detected many times. The junction departs from germline at one end; a sequencing error may be responsible. V is TRBV12-3 or TRBV12-4 and J is TRBJ2-5; tentatively, D is TRBD1 or TRBD2 (6 bases each). The CDR3 is 15 amino acids. The CDR3 DNA follows: TGTGCCAGCCGTTTGAGGGGGTCCGGGGGAGAGACCCAGTACTTC. Translation gives CASRLRGSGGETQYF.

This sequence joins TRBV7-2 and TRBJ2-4; 11 bases match TRBD2. The CDR3 sequence is 16 residues long. The germline V gene encodes CDR1 SGHTA and CDR2 FQGNSA. With 5 bases clipped from V and 1 base from J, the junction kept 4 bases outside the gene matches. CDR3 DNA: TGTGCCAGCAGCATTATAGCGGGGGGGGCCAAAAACATTCAGTACTTC. Encoded protein: CASSIIAGGAKNIQYF.

At least ten counts were recorded for this clonotype. This chain links TRBV20-1 with TRBJ2-1; 11 nucleotides match TRBD2. In germline, CDR1 is DFQATT, CDR2 SNEGSKA (reference sequence). The CDR3 extends over 16 amino acids. V lost 0 bases, J lost 3 bases, and 4 bases stayed unmatched. For the CDR3, the DNA is TGCAGTGCTAGAGACCCTAGCGGGAGGCGCTACAATGAGCAGTTCTTC. Residues: CSARDPSGRRYNEQFF.

This clonotype came up a few times. CDR3 sequence: CASSLVRLSSYEQYF. As DNA, the CDR3 is TGTGCCAGCAGCCTAGTGCGGCTAAGCTCCTACGAGCAGTACTTC. V is TRBV7-2 and J is TRBJ2-7; D not certain. The V gene lost 5 bases and the J gene lost 0 bases, with 14 bases spanning the gap. The CDR3 loop spans 15 amino acids. In germline, CDR1 is SGHTA, CDR2 FQGNSA.

This clonotype has only a few counts. CDR3 bases: TGCGCCAGCAGCCCGCCGGAGGGGCGAGAAGCTTTCTTT. It encodes CASSPPEGREAFF. The V call is TRBV5-1, the J call TRBJ1-1; D perhaps matches TRBD1 (5 bases). This CDR3 spans 13 amino acids. V was shortened by 4 bases and J by 8 bases, with 15 bases between the two germline ends. Germline V CDR1 and CDR2: SGHRS, YFSETQ.

This chain connects TRBV24-1 to TRBJ2-3, with a tentative D call TRBD1 (5 bases). CDR3 length: 16 amino acids. Trimming shortened V by 2 bases and J by 6 bases, and 17 bases separated the two germline ends. Germline V gives CDR1 KGHDR, CDR2 SFDVKD. The CDR3 region is CATSDYGREGGDTQYF. DNA of the CDR3: TGTGCCACCAGTGATTACGGCAGGGAAGGTGGGGATACGCAGTATTTT.

This chain connects TRBV4-1 to TRBJ1-1, with no clear D. The CDR3 consists of 14 residues. Per the germline V gene, CDR1 is MGHRA and CDR2 is YSYEKL. The ends were cut back, 4 bases at V and 7 bases at J, with 16 bases in the middle. The CDR3 coding sequence is TGCGCCAGCAGCCGTCCTTTATCGTTCGGTGAAGCTTTCTTT. Protein product: CASSRPLSFGEAFF.

Only a few counts were recorded for this clonotype. This chain connects TRBV6-2 or TRBV6-3 to TRBJ1-5, with TRBD1 as a possible D gene (6 bases). This CDR3 has 14 residues. Germline CDR1 is MNHEY and CDR2 is SVGEGT. V was clipped by 7 bases and J by 5 bases, with 15 bases between them. The CDR3 spells CASTDRTDDQPQHF. CDR3 coding DNA: TGTGCCAGCACTGATCGGACAGATGATCAGCCCCAGCATTTT.

The rearrangement uses TRBV6-5 and TRBJ2-5; a weak D match, TRBD2 (6 bases). The germline gives CDR1 MNHEY, CDR2 SVGAGI. V lost 1 base, J lost 5 bases, and 14 bases lay in between. This CDR3 comprises 15 residues. CDR3 residues: CASSYLGREEETQYF. In DNA form, the CDR3 reads TGTGCCAGCAGTTACTTGGGCAGGGAGGAGGAGACCCAGTACTTC.

There are a few counts of this clonotype. The chain couples TRBV20-1 to TRBJ1-2; D is ambiguous. V was clipped by 6 bases and J by 3 bases, with 11 bases between them. CDR3 length: 12 residues. In germline, CDR1 is DFQATT, CDR2 SNEGSKA (reference sequence). DNA of the CDR3: TGCAGTGCCAAAACAGCCTACTATGGCTACACCTTC. It yields the protein CSAKTAYYGYTF.

The chain uses TRBV9 and TRBJ2-5; D might be TRBD2 (6 bases). Trimming cost V 0 bases and J 3 bases, with 12 bases left between them. The CDR3 sequence is 15 residues long. Looked up from germline, CDR1 is SGDLS and CDR2 is YYNGEE. This CDR3 is CASSVAGETEETQYF. The DNA for the CDR3 is TGTGCCAGCAGCGTAGCGGGAGAGACAGAAGAGACCCAGTACTTC. Using reference TRBV9 and TRBJ2-5 for the parts outside the CDR3, the full variable domain is DSGVTQTPKHLITATGQRVTLRCSPRSGDLSVYWYQQSLDQGLQFLIQYYNGEERAKGNILERFSAQQFPDLHSELNLSSLELGDSALYFCASSVAGETEETQYFGPGTRLLVL.